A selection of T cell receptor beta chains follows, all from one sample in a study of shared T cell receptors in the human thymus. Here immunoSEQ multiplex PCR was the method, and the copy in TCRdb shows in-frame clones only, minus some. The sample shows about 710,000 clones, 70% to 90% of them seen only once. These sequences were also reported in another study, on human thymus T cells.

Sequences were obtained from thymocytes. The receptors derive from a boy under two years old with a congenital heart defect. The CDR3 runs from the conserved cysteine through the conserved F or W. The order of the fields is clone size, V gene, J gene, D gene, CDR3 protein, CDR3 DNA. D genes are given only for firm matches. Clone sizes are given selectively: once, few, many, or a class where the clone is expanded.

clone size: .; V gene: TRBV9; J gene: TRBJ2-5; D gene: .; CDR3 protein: CASSVEGGVRETQYF; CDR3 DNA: TGTGCCAGCAGCGTAGAGGGGGGGGTTCGGGAGACCCAGTACTTC
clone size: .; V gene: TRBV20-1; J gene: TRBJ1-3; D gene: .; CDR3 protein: CSPTPGNTIYF; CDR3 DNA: TGCAGTCCTACTCCCGGAAACACCATATATTTT
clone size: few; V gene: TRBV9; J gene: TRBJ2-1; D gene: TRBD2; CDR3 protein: CASSATGTSGAGGQFF; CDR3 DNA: TGTGCCAGCAGCGCCACCGGGACTAGCGGGGCGGGGGGGCAGTTCTTC
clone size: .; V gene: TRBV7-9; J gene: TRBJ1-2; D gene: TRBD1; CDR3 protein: CASSLGATGYGYTF; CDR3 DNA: TGTGCCAGCAGCTTAGGAGCGACAGGGTACGGCTACACCTTC
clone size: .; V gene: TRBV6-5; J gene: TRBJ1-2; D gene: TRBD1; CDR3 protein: CASSYSQGQSYGYTF; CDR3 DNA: TGTGCCAGCAGTTACTCGCAGGGACAGAGTTATGGCTACACCTTC
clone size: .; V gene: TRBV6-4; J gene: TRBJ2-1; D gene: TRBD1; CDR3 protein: CASSAGTGGALSSYNEQFF; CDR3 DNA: TGTGCCAGCAGTGCCGGGACAGGGGGTGCCCTATCCTCCTACAATGAGCAGTTCTTC
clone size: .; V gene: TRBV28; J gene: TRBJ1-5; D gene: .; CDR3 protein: CASDQGWEPQHF; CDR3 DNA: TGTGCCAGTGACCAGGGGTGGGAGCCCCAGCATTTT
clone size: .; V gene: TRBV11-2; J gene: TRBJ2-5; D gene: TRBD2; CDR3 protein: CASTIAGNLAQYF; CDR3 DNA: TGTGCCAGCACGATAGCGGGGAACTTGGCCCAGTACTTC
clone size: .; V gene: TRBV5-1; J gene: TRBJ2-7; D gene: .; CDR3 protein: CASSLLPDTYEQYF; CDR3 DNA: TGCGCCAGCAGCTTGTTACCGGACACCTACGAGCAGTACTTC
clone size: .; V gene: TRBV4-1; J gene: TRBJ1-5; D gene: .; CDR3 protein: CASSQAPGGEPQHF; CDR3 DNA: TGCGCCAGCAGCCAAGCTCCGGGGGGGGAGCCCCAGCATTTT
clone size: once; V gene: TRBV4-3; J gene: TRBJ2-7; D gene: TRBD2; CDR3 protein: CASSQDKLAGGYEQYF; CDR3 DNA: TGCGCCAGCAGCCAAGATAAACTAGCGGGAGGGTACGAGCAGTACTTC
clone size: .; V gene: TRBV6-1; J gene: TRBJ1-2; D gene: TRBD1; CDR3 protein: CASSVQGADSNYGYTF; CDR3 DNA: TGTGCCAGCAGTGTGCAGGGGGCGGACTCTAACTATGGCTACACCTTC
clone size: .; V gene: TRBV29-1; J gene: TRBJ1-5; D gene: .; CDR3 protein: CSVAEGNQPQHF; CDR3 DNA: TGCAGCGTTGCGGAGGGCAATCAGCCCCAGCATTTT
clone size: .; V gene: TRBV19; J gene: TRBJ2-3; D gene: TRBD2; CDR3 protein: CASSPGLEADTQYF; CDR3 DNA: TGTGCCAGTAGTCCCGGACTAGAGGCAGATACGCAGTATTTT
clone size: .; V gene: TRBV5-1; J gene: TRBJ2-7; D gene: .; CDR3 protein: CASTERATGSYEQYF; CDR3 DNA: TGCGCCAGCACCGAGAGGGCTACAGGGAGCTACGAGCAGTACTTC
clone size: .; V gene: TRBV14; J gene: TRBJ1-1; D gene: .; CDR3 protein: CASSQGGRVNTEAFF; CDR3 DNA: TGTGCCAGCAGCCAAGGGGGGCGCGTGAACACTGAAGCTTTCTTT
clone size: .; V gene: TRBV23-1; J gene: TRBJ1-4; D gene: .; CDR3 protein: CASSDRDNSEKLFF; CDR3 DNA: TGCGCCAGCAGTGACCGGGACAACAGTGAAAAACTGTTTTTT
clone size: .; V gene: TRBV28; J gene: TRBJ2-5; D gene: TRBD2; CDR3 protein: CASSSYYPGLAGRKTQYF; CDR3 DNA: TGTGCCAGCAGTTCATACTATCCGGGACTAGCGGGAAGGAAGACCCAGTACTTC
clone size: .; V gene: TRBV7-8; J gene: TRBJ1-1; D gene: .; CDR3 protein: CASSLGHRENTEAFF; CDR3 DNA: TGTGCCAGCAGCTTAGGGCACAGGGAGAACACTGAAGCTTTCTTT
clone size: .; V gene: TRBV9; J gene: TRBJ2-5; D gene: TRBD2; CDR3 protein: CASSVASGGLTGETQYF; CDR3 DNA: TGTGCCAGCAGCGTAGCTAGCGGGGGGCTAACAGGGGAGACCCAGTACTTC
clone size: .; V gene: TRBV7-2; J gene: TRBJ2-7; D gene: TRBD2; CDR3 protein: CASSSPWGREETYEQYF; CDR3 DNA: TGTGCCAGCAGCTCCCCGTGGGGGCGGGAGGAAACCTACGAGCAGTACTTC
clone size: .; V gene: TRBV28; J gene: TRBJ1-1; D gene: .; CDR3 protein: CASSPPWGRLDTEAFF; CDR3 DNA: TGTGCCAGCAGTCCCCCTTGGGGGCGCTTGGACACTGAAGCTTTCTTT
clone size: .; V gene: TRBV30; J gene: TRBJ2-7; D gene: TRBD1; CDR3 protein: CAWNSPPGQGPYEQYF; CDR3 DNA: TGTGCCTGGAATTCTCCACCGGGACAGGGCCCCTACGAGCAGTACTTC
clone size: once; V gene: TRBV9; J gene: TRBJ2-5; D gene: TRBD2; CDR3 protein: CASSVEWRGFQETQYF; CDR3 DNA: TGTGCCAGCAGCGTAGAATGGCGGGGGTTTCAAGAGACCCAGTACTTC
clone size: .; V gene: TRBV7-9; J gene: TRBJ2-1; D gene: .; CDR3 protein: CASDAESWVRYNEQFF; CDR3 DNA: TGTGCCAGCGACGCGGAATCGTGGGTCCGCTACAATGAGCAGTTCTTC
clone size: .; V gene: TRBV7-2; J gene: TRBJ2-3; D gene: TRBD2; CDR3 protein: CASSLTPGGGGGTDTQYF; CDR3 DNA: TGTGCCAGCAGCTTAACCCCGGGCGGCGGGGGGGGCACAGATACGCAGTATTTT
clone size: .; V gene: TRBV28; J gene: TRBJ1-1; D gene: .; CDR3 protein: CASSFYNAGLNTEAFF; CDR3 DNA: TGTGCCAGCAGTTTTTATAATGCGGGGCTGAACACTGAAGCTTTCTTT
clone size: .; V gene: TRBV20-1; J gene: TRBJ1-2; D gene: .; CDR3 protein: CSAITGYGYTF; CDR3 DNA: TGCAGTGCCATTACAGGGTACGGCTACACCTTC
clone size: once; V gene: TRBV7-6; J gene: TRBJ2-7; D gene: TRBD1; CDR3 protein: CASSPRGQGSSYEQYF; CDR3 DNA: TGTGCCAGCAGCCCGAGGGGGCAGGGCAGCTCCTACGAGCAGTACTTC